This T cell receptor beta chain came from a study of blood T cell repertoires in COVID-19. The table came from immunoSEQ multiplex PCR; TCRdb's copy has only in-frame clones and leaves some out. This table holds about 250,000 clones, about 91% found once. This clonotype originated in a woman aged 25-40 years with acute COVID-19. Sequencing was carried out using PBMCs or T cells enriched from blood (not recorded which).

CDR3 bases: TGTGCCAGCAGCCAGGGGGACAGGGACCTCTCCTACGAGCAGTACTTC. This codes for CASSQGDRDLSYEQYF. The gene calls are TRBV14 and TRBJ2-7; 9 nucleotides line up with TRBD1. Germline loops: CDR1 SGHDN, CDR2 FVKESK. V lost 3 bases and J lost 0; bases outside the gene matches: 6. The CDR3 has 16 amino acids.